The source of this T cell receptor (beta chain) is a study of shared clonotypes between healthy human individuals. The method was immunoSEQ multiplex PCR; TCRdb's version includes in-frame clones alone and lacks a portion of them. The sample comprises some 2 million clones, 90% to 95% of which are singletons, and 0.13% rests with the top ten. The sequence derives from a young man in good health. The sample consisted of naive CD4+ T cells sorted from blood. Subset reported: CD45RA+ positively selected.

CDR3 bases: TGTGCCTGGAGCGCACCGACCCAGTCATTCGAGACCCAGTACTTC. Encoded protein: CAWSAPTQSFETQYF. The V call is TRBV30, the J call TRBJ2-5; D is uncertain. The germline V gene encodes CDR1 GTSNPN and CDR2 SVGIG (reference sequence). The CDR3 sequence is 15 residues long. Trimming took 3 bases from V and 5 from J, leaving 19 bases between them.